What follows are 32 T cell receptor beta chains derived from one specimen sequenced in a study of technical replicates of blood from a handful of donors. Data came from immunoSEQ multiplex PCR; TCRdb stores just in-frame clones and leaves some out. The sample contains 50,000 to 80,000 clones, about 86% of which appear only once. The source material was PBMCs. The receptor set was obtained from a human donor in good health. Some clones in this sample may be carry-over from other donors' samples.

This clone was picked up one time. The chain recombines TRBV11-2 with TRBJ2-4; unclear D gene. The CDR3 contains 13 residues. Trimming took off 1 base at V and 15 bases at J, with 16 bases between the two ends. Germline values: CDR1 SGHAT, CDR2 FQNNGV. The CDR3 bases are TGTGCCAGCAGCTTAGTAGAGACAACCATGGGGTACTTC. Translating gives CASSLVETTMGYF.

This clone was seen once. The chain couples TRBV12-5 to TRBJ1-2, with D possibly matching TRBD1 (6 bases). CDR1 is LGHNT and CDR2 is FRNRAP in the germline V gene. Trimming removed 3 bases from V and 7 bases from J, with 12 bases in between. This CDR3 comprises 13 residues. The CDR3 bases are TGTGCTAGTGGTTTTCTACAGGGAAGTGGCTACACCTTC. The encoded protein is CASGFLQGSGYTF.

As regards this clone: At the DNA level, this CDR3 is encoded by other sequences in the same sample as well. This CDR3 is CSVGNSGVETQYF. The CDR3 nucleotides are TGCAGCGTTGGAAATAGCGGTGTGGAGACCCAGTACTTC. The chain uses TRBV29-1 and TRBJ2-5; TRBD2 might be the D (6 bases). CDR1 is SQVTM and CDR2 is ANQGSEA in the germline V gene. The CDR3 extends over 13 amino acids. V gave up 4 bases and J gave up 5 bases, with 14 bases separating them.

The chain has TRBV6-1 and TRBJ2-7, with TRBD2 as a possible D gene (5 bases). The V end was cut by 6 bases, the J end by 4 bases, with 13 bases between. There are 13 residues in the CDR3. Germline CDR1 is MNHNS and CDR2 is SASEGT. For the CDR3, the DNA is TGTGCCAGCAGCCCACCGGGGAGTTACGAGCAGTACTTC. As protein: CASSPPGSYEQYF.

V is TRBV2 and J is TRBJ2-3, with D possibly being TRBD2 (6 bases). The CDR3 covers 13 residues. With 4 bases removed from V and 8 bases from J, the gap between germline ends came to 13 bases. Germline loops: CDR1 SNHLY, CDR2 FYNNEI. This chain's CDR3 is CASSGGGGGTQYF. In DNA, the CDR3 is TGTGCCAGCAGTGGGGGAGGCGGCGGTACGCAGTATTTT.

The CDR3 bases are TGTGCCAGCAGCTTGAGGGCTCGGACAGAAAAACTGTTTTTT. Translating it yields CASSLRARTEKLFF. The rearrangement joins TRBV5-6 to TRBJ1-4; D perhaps matches TRBD1 (5 bases). Trimming removed 1 base at V and 8 bases at J, with 12 bases between. Germline assignment: CDR1 SGHDT and CDR2 YYEEEE. The CDR3 totals 14 residues.

The J gene is TRBJ1-1, the V gene TRBV7-2, with 11 bases lining up with TRBD1. V lost 4 bases to trimming and J lost 4 bases; unmatched junction nucleotides: 2. Germline V gene sequence: CDR1 SGHTA, CDR2 FQGNSA. The CDR3 runs to 14 residues. CDR3 nucleotides: TGTGCCAGCAGCTGGGGACAGGGGGGCACTGAAGCTTTCTTT. Amino acids: CASSWGQGGTEAFF.

A single count supports this clone. The chain is built from TRBV6-5 and TRBJ2-1, with TRBD2 identical over 7 bases. The CDR3 covers 12 residues. Trimming removed 5 bases from V and 9 bases from J; junction bases left unmatched: 4. CDR1 MNHEY and CDR2 SVGAGI come from the germline V gene. CDR3 region: CASSRPGGEQFF. The CDR3, as DNA: TGTGCCAGCAGTCGTCCGGGAGGTGAGCAGTTCTTC.

The chain combines TRBV7-3 with TRBJ2-7, with D tentatively TRBD2 (5 bases). Germline CDR1 SGHTA, CDR2 FQGTGA. This CDR3 is built from 13 residues. V shed 8 bases and J shed 2 bases, with 13 bases lying between them. CDR3 sequence reads: CASPESGAYEQYF. CDR3 in DNA: TGTGCCAGCCCAGAGTCCGGGGCCTACGAGCAGTACTTC.

The table lists this clone with a count of one. This chain connects TRBV2 to TRBJ1-5; weak D call: TRBD1 (6 bases). CDR1 is SNHLY and CDR2 is FYNNEI in the germline V gene. The CDR3 spans 15 residues. V gave up 1 base and J gave up 3 bases, with 10 bases separating them. As DNA, the CDR3 is TGTGCCAGCAGTGAAGGCAGGGGTACCAATCAGCCCCAGCATTTT. Amino acid sequence: CASSEGRGTNQPQHF.

This sequence joins TRBV5-4 and TRBJ1-1; the D gene is possibly TRBD1 (6 bases). Germline V gives CDR1 SGHNT, CDR2 YYREEE (reference sequence). V shed 2 bases and J shed 0 bases, with 14 bases lying between them. This CDR3 has 16 amino acids. The CDR3 spells CASSFGQGRMNTEAFF. CDR3 nucleotides: TGTGCCAGCAGCTTCGGTCAGGGGCGCATGAACACTGAAGCTTTCTTT.

This clone occurred once. The rearrangement joins TRBV13 to TRBJ2-2; 9 bases fit TRBD1. The length of the CDR3 is 17 residues. Germline CDR1 is PRHDT and CDR2 is FYEKMQ (reference sequence). The trim removed 3 bases at V and 4 bases at J, leaving 9 bases unmatched. CDR3 in amino acids: CASSFLPGQGGTGELFF. Written as DNA, the CDR3 is TGTGCCAGCAGCTTCCTACCGGGACAGGGAGGCACCGGGGAGCTGTTTTTT.

CDR3 nucleotide sequence: TGCGCCAGCAGCCAAGGGGTCGGGGGGGGCAAGATCGGGGAGCTGTTTTTT. As protein: CASSQGVGGGKIGELFF. The V gene is TRBV4-3, the J gene TRBJ2-2; 8 positions match TRBD2. V lost 1 base, J lost 7 bases, and 11 bases stayed unmatched. The CDR3 runs 17 residues. From germline, CDR1 is LGHNA and CDR2 YSLEER.

The chain recombines TRBV30 with TRBJ2-2; D might be TRBD1 (7 bases). The germline gives CDR1 GTSNPN, CDR2 SVGIG (reference sequence). The CDR3 covers 13 residues. Trimming took off 7 bases at V and 5 bases at J, with 14 bases between the two ends. The DNA of the CDR3 is TGTGCCTTTGAGGCAGGGGGGACCGGGGAGCTGTTTTTT. It encodes CAFEAGGTGELFF.

This chain uses TRBV7-9 with TRBJ2-5, with 7 bases identical to TRBD1. This CDR3 region has 12 residues. Germline V CDR1 and CDR2: SEHNR, FQNEAQ (reference sequence). The ends lost 4 bases at V and 5 bases at J; junction bases unmatched: 1. The DNA for the CDR3 is TGTGCCAGCAGCTCACAGGGGGAGACCCAGTACTTC. Residues: CASSSQGETQYF.

This clone was seen just once. The rearrangement uses TRBV13 and TRBJ2-7, with TRBD2 matching 16 bases. CDR1 is PRHDT and CDR2 is FYEKMQ in the germline V gene (reference sequence). The CDR3 loop spans 19 amino acids. V lost 5 bases to trimming and J lost 2 bases; unmatched junction nucleotides: 12. CDR3 DNA: TGTGCCAGCAGCGCCCAGCTGGGGACTAGCGGGAGGGGGGCCTACGAGCAGTACTTC. This translates into CASSAQLGTSGRGAYEQYF.

This clone was seen more than once but under ten times. The chain carries TRBV13 and TRBJ2-3; maybe TRBD1 (5 bases). This CDR3 comprises 14 residues. Germline V gene sequence: CDR1 PRHDT, CDR2 FYEKMQ (reference sequence). Trimming removed 1 base from V and 2 bases from J, with 7 bases in between. The CDR3, as DNA: TGTGCCAGCAGCTTAGAGGGGTCCACAGATACGCAGTATTTT. Translated, it gives CASSLEGSTDTQYF.

The chain is built from TRBV27 and TRBJ2-4; 11 bases map to TRBD1. Trimming cost V 5 bases and J 0 bases; bases outside gene matches: 9. Germline-derived CDR1 and CDR2 are MNHEY and SMNVEV (reference sequence). The CDR3 is 18 amino acids. CDR3: CASSPGTGGKLAKNIQYF. DNA for the CDR3: TGTGCCAGCAGTCCAGGGACAGGGGGTAAACTAGCCAAAAACATTCAGTACTTC.

This chain uses TRBV6-6 with TRBJ1-2; no firm D call. The germline gives CDR1 MNHNY, CDR2 SVGAGI (reference sequence). The germline V and J ends were trimmed by 7 bases and 7 bases, with 13 bases remaining between them. This CDR3 spans 12 amino acids. The CDR3 is CASNTSPGGYTF. The CDR3 DNA reads TGTGCCAGCAACACAAGTCCGGGTGGCTACACCTTC.

The table lists this clone with a few counts. The chain has TRBV2 and TRBJ1-5, with unresolved D. V dropped 4 bases and J dropped 3 bases, with 10 bases sitting between them. The CDR3 loop spans 14 amino acids. The V gene's germline CDR1 is SNHLY and CDR2 FYNNEI. The CDR3 coding sequence is TGTGCCAGCAGTGTAGGCAGGAACAATCAGCCCCAGCATTTT. Amino acids: CASSVGRNNQPQHF.

This sequence joins TRBV7-2 and TRBJ1-6, with a weak D call TRBD1 (6 bases). Between the trimmed V and J ends, which lost 0 bases and 10 bases, there was a span of 10 bases. The V gene's germline CDR1 is SGHTA and CDR2 FQGNSA. The CDR3 runs to 14 residues. The CDR3, as DNA: TGTGCCAGCAGCTTAGCGACAGGAGGATCACCCCTCCACTTT. Encoded protein: CASSLATGGSPLHF.

This clone was recorded once. This chain links TRBV10-3 with TRBJ2-1; 7 positions match TRBD2. V shed 8 bases, J shed 1 base, and the junction held 8 bases outside the gene matches. Germline CDR1 reads ENHRY; CDR2 reads SYGVKD. The CDR3 spans 15 residues. In DNA form, the CDR3 reads TGTGCCATCGGAGGTCCGGGAGGTTCCTACAATGAGCAGTTCTTC. Translation: CAIGGPGGSYNEQFF.

V gene TRBV19 combines with J gene TRBJ2-5, with 8 bases that match TRBD1. The CDR3 loop spans 16 amino acids. With V trimmed by 4 bases and J by 5 bases, 12 bases remained unmatched. In germline, CDR1 is LNHDA, CDR2 SQIVND (reference sequence). In DNA form, the CDR3 reads TGTGCCAGTAGTAAGACCAGCGGACAGGGCGGGGAGACCCAGTACTTC. Its protein is CASSKTSGQGGETQYF.

The rearrangement uses TRBV6-6 and TRBJ2-1; 11 bases align to TRBD2. Germline V gene data show CDR1 as MNHNY and CDR2 as SVGAGI (reference sequence). This CDR3 is built from 16 residues. V shed 7 bases and J 0 bases; nucleotides not matched to a gene: 5. CDR3 residues: CASKPSGGSSYNEQFF. CDR3 DNA sequence: TGTGCCAGCAAACCTAGCGGGGGGAGCTCCTACAATGAGCAGTTCTTC.

This chain uses TRBV18 with TRBJ1-1; possible D gene TRBD1, 5 bases. This CDR3 contains 14 residues. V was trimmed by 2 bases and J by 4 bases, leaving 11 bases between them. Germline CDR1 reads KGHSH; CDR2 reads LQKENI. The CDR3, as DNA: TGTGCCAGCTCACCAGGGGGGGGAGGCACTGAAGCTTTCTTT. Its protein product is CASSPGGGGTEAFF.

V is TRBV2 and J is TRBJ1-1; tentative D call: TRBD1 (5 bases). This CDR3 is built from 13 residues. Looked up from germline, CDR1 is SNHLY and CDR2 is FYNNEI. Trimming left V 8 bases short and J 4 bases short, with 14 bases between. CDR3 in DNA: TGTGCCAGCCAACAGGTTGGTGGCACTGAAGCTTTCTTT. Translating it yields CASQQVGGTEAFF.

The genes are TRBV7-2 and TRBJ2-5; D is unclear. The CDR3 length is 14 residues. Germline assignment: CDR1 SGHTA and CDR2 FQGNSA. V shed 2 bases and J shed 2 bases, with 9 bases lying between them. The CDR3 loop is CASSLSRSQETQYF. The CDR3 region has the DNA TGTGCCAGCAGCTTATCGCGGAGTCAAGAGACCCAGTACTTC.

The gene calls are TRBV18 and TRBJ2-1; 9 bases fit TRBD2. The CDR3 has 17 amino acids. The germline gives CDR1 KGHSH, CDR2 LQKENI. V gave up 2 bases and J gave up 7 bases; unmatched junction bases: 12. The CDR3 bases are TGTGCCAGCTCACCAGAAATACCGGGACTAGCAGCTAATGAGCAGTTCTTC. This gives the protein CASSPEIPGLAANEQFF.

The chain employs TRBV7-3 and TRBJ2-6, with TRBD1 matching over 9 bases. The V segment lost 5 bases and the J segment 4 bases; nucleotides outside the gene matches: 3. In germline, CDR1 is SGHTA, CDR2 FQGTGA. This CDR3 is built from 15 residues. The CDR3 protein is CASSLGTGGANVLTF. The CDR3 bases are TGTGCCAGCAGCCTCGGGACAGGGGGGGCCAACGTCCTGACTTTC.

The chain joins TRBV5-1 to TRBJ2-7; 10 positions agree with TRBD2. CDR3 length: 15 residues. V gave up 0 bases and J gave up 3 bases; unmatched junction bases: 3. Germline assignment: CDR1 SGHRS and CDR2 YFSETQ. The CDR3 is CASSLVGTSVYEQYF. DNA of the CDR3: TGCGCCAGCAGCTTGGTAGGGACTAGCGTCTACGAGCAGTACTTC.

The genes are TRBV9 and TRBJ1-5, with no clear D. Trimming removed 3 bases from V and 1 base from J, with 5 bases in between. Germline V gives CDR1 SGDLS, CDR2 YYNGEE. CDR3 length: 13 amino acids. Here the CDR3 reads CASSDNSNQPQHF. CDR3 nucleotide sequence: TGTGCCAGCAGCGACAACAGCAATCAGCCCCAGCATTTT.

The chain combines TRBV4-3 with TRBJ2-2, with a tentative D call TRBD1 (5 bases). The CDR3 runs to 18 residues. Germline lookup yields CDR1 LGHNA and CDR2 YSLEER. V lost 0 bases, J lost 5 bases, and 19 bases lay in between. CDR3 DNA: TGCGCCAGCAGCCAAGAATGGCAGGGTTTTAAAAAGACCGGGGAGCTGTTTTTT. Its protein product is CASSQEWQGFKKTGELFF.